A selection of T cell receptor beta chains follows, all from one sample in a study of CD8 T cells in Susac syndrome. TCRdb redid the calling of the immunoSEQ multiplex PCR reads with MiXCR, one entry per CDR3 protein. The sample shows approximately 160,000 distinct CDR3 sequences, 95% to 96% of them seen only once. The sequenced sample was CD4+ T cells from PBMCs. The source of these receptors is a human donor with Susac syndrome. Both conserved end residues are part of each CDR3. The D gene is left open where the match is weak. Size is omitted from some rows. Given values are once, few, many or a class for expanded clones.

d_gene	v_gene	len	j_gene	abundance	CDR3nt	CDR3aa
.	TRBV7-2	14	TRBJ1-1	.	TGTGCCAGCAGCTTTCAGGGTCGGGGGACTGAAGCTTTCTTT	CASSFQGRGTEAFF
.	TRBV5-1	16	TRBJ2-1	.	TGCGCCAGCAGCCCCCCCCTGGCTCTCTCCTACAATGAGCAGTTCTTC	CASSPPLALSYNEQFF
.	TRBV7-2	12	TRBJ2-3	.	TGTGCCAGCAGCTTAGTCGGGACAAGGGCTTATTTT	CASSLVGTRAYF
.	TRBV20-1	13	TRBJ1-1	.	TGCAGTGCTCCCCTGAGGGGGAACACTGAAGCTTTCTTT	CSAPLRGNTEAFF
.	TRBV9	14	TRBJ2-5	.	TGTGCCAGCAGCGTAGGGACTGTATCAGAGACCCAGTACTTC	CASSVGTVSETQYF
TRBD2	TRBV30	15	TRBJ2-5	.	TGTGCCTTACAGACTAGCGGGAGTGGCAGAGAGACCCAGTACTTC	CALQTSGSGRETQYF
TRBD2	TRBV20-1	15	TRBJ2-7	.	TGCAGTGCTAGACTAGCGGGACGGAATTCCTACGAGCAGTACTTC	CSARLAGRNSYEQYF
.	TRBV20-1	14	TRBJ1-1	.	TGCAGTGCTAGAGACTCCCGACAACGCACTGAAGCTTTCTTT	CSARDSRQRTEAFF
.	TRBV13	14	TRBJ2-5	.	TGTGCCAGCAGCCCCCTAGCCGGGGAGGAGACCCAGTACTTC	CASSPLAGEETQYF
.	TRBV30	13	TRBJ1-2	.	TGTGCCTGGAGTGTACTCTCTAACTATGGCTACACCTTC	CAWSVLSNYGYTF
TRBD2	TRBV7-2	15	TRBJ2-5	.	TGTGCCAGCAGCTTTTCAAGGACGGGAGGGGAGACCCAGTACTTC	CASSFSRTGGETQYF
.	TRBV20-1	14	TRBJ2-1	.	TGCAGTGCCCCTAGGGGGGGTCTCGACAATGAGCAGTTCTTC	CSAPRGGLDNEQFF
TRBD1	TRBV7-9	14	TRBJ2-4	once	TGTGCCAGCAGCTCAGACAGGGACAGAAACATTCAGTACTTC	CASSSDRDRNIQYF
.	TRBV5-4	11	TRBJ2-1	.	TGTGCCAGCAGTTCGGAGCGTGAGCAGTTCTTC	CASSSEREQFF
TRBD2	TRBV30	14	TRBJ2-1	.	TGTGCCTGGAAACTAGCGGGGCCCTACAATGAGCAGTTCTTC	CAWKLAGPYNEQFF
.	TRBV19	13	TRBJ1-5	.	TGTGCCAGTAGTGACACAGGGTGGAAGCCCCAGCATTTT	CASSDTGWKPQHF
.	TRBV7-9	13	TRBJ2-7	.	TGTGCCAGCAGCTTATCTACGGCGGGGGAGCAGTACTTC	CASSLSTAGEQYF
.	TRBV12-3/TRBV12-4	12	TRBJ2-7	.	TGTGCCAGCAGCCCCCGGGCGCGGGAGCAGTACTTC	CASSPRAREQYF
TRBD2	TRBV25-1	14	TRBJ2-7	.	TGTGCCAGCAGTGCTAGCGGGAACTTCTACGAGCAGTACTTC	CASSASGNFYEQYF
.	TRBV6-2/TRBV6-3	15	TRBJ2-7	.	TGTGCCAGCAGTTACGCTAGCATGGGTTCGGGTGAGCAGTACTTC	CASSYASMGSGEQYF
.	TRBV9	14	TRBJ1-2	.	TGTGCCAGCAGCGCCACAGGGCAAAGCTATGGCTACACCTTC	CASSATGQSYGYTF
.	TRBV6-2/TRBV6-3	12	TRBJ1-3	.	TGTGCCAGCACCAGTACTGGAAACACCATATATTTT	CASTSTGNTIYF
.	TRBV7-2	12	TRBJ2-7	few	TGTGCCAGCAGCCAGACAGACTACGAGCAGTACTTC	CASSQTDYEQYF
.	TRBV28	17	TRBJ2-7	.	TGTGCCAGCAGTTATACGGGCCTCAAGACCCGCCGCTACGAGCAGTACTTC	CASSYTGLKTRRYEQYF
.	TRBV29-1	14	TRBJ2-1	.	TGCAGCGTTGAAGCGGCTAGCTCCTACAATGAGCAGTTCTTC	CSVEAASSYNEQFF
.	TRBV9	16	TRBJ1-3	once	TGTGCCAGCAGCGTAGGAGTCAAACAGGGAGGAAACACCATATATTTT	CASSVGVKQGGNTIYF
TRBD1	TRBV29-1	16	TRBJ2-1	.	TGCAGCGTTAAGTGGGTCGGGACAGGGCCTAGTGAAGAGCAGTTCTTC	CSVKWVGTGPSEEQFF
.	TRBV27	13	TRBJ1-5	.	TGTGCCAGCAGTTTATCGGGGGGTCAGCCCCAGCATTTT	CASSLSGGQPQHF
.	TRBV3-1	13	TRBJ1-3	.	TGTGCCAGCAGCCGCGGGCTAGGAGACACCATATATTTT	CASSRGLGDTIYF
.	TRBV7-2	17	TRBJ1-1	.	TGTGCCAGCAGCCGGTTTCCTCGGGGGACACCTAACACTGAAGCTTTCTTT	CASSRFPRGTPNTEAFF
.	TRBV15	15	TRBJ2-2	.	TGTGCCACCAGCAGAGTTAGCTTCCCCCTGGAGGAGCTGTTTTTT	CATSRVSFPLEELFF
.	TRBV2	11	TRBJ2-7	.	TGTGCCAGCACCACCGAGGCCGTGAAGTACTTC	CASTTEAVKYF
.	TRBV19	13	TRBJ2-7	once	TGTGCCAGTAGTATAGAGGCCGCCTACGAGCAGTACTTC	CASSIEAAYEQYF
.	TRBV20-1	14	TRBJ2-7	.	TGCAGTGCTGCAACTCACAGTATCTCCTACGAGCAGTACTTC	CSAATHSISYEQYF
.	TRBV5-4	15	TRBJ2-2	.	TGTGCCAGCAGCTTGGTCAAGGGCTCCACCGGGGAGCTGTTTTTT	CASSLVKGSTGELFF
.	TRBV29-1	13	TRBJ2-3	once	TGCAGCGTTGAGCAGGACGCCTCAGATACGCAGTATTTT	CSVEQDASDTQYF
.	TRBV7-9	12	TRBJ2-7	.	TGTGCCAGCAGCTCCGGGGTAAACGAGCAGTACTTC	CASSSGVNEQYF
.	TRBV30	16	TRBJ1-2	.	TGTGCCTGGATCAGTACATTTCGAGGGGTACGGAGTGGCTACACCTTC	CAWISTFRGVRSGYTF
.	TRBV24-1	16	TRBJ2-3	.	TGTGCCACCAGTGATTTAACAGCTCATAGCACAGATACGCAGTATTTT	CATSDLTAHSTDTQYF
.	TRBV15	13	TRBJ2-4	.	TGTGCCACCAGCAGAGAGAGGGGTGGCATTCAGTACTTC	CATSRERGGIQYF
.	TRBV29-1	11	TRBJ2-7	.	TGCAGCGTCTTCGGGGCCTACGAGCAGTACTTC	CSVFGAYEQYF
.	TRBV6-4	13	TRBJ1-6	.	TGTGCCAGCAGTGAACAGATAAATTCACCCCTCCACTTT	CASSEQINSPLHF
TRBD1	TRBV18	14	TRBJ1-5	.	TGTGCCAGCTCACCTTTCCAGGGGGATCAGCCCCAGCATTTT	CASSPFQGDQPQHF
TRBD2	TRBV20-1	14	TRBJ2-3	.	TGCAGTGTTCAGCGGGGGGGCATGACAGATACGCAGTATTTT	CSVQRGGMTDTQYF